This T cell receptor beta chain emerged from a study of blood T cell repertoires in COVID-19. For the study at large: Acute-phase and convalescent COVID-19 samples originated in the United States, Italy and Spain. The cDNA or gDNA used as material had been derived from T cells, B-cell-depleted T cells, or PBMCs.

The data were produced by immunoSEQ multiplex PCR, yet TCRdb's version contains in-frame clones alone and is incomplete. The sample comprises some 150,000 clones, roughly 80% of which are singletons, and more than 5% rests with the top ten. The junction had 7 bases not matched to a gene; V was cut back by 3 bases and J by 4 bases. The germline V gene has CDR1 SGDLS and CDR2 YYNGEE. The CDR3 covers 15 residues. Assignments of participants to cohorts depended upon their own reported clinical history. Among Cohort 3 donors, those recovered had two negative PCRs, clearance, or symptom resolution. The source material was PBMCs or T cells enriched from blood (not recorded which). The chain is built from TRBV9 and TRBJ1-3; 7 bases agree with TRBD1. The sequence came from a woman between 45 and 60 years old who had recovered from COVID-19. The CDR3 DNA follows: TGTGCCAGCAGCGCAACAGGGGCTGAGGGAAACACCATATATTTT. It encodes CASSATGAEGNTIYF.